Presented here are 6 T cell receptor beta chains from one specimen sequenced in a study of molecular identifiers for immune sequencing clone quantification (dated by TCRdb to 2016 to 2019). The library was generated by PCR. The sequencing machine was an Illumina HiSeq 4000. TCRdb reanalyzed the raw reads on its own, using fastp at Q25 for trimming and MiXCR for clone calling, and kept in-frame beta chains. Entries are consolidated by CDR3 protein sequence, retaining the most common genes and DNA. This sample has 600,000 to 650,000 distinct CDR3 sequences in its table, and 15% to 20% of those were observed once. Of the sample, roughly 0.9% falls within the top ten clones. Sequenced material: naive CD8+ T cells from blood, with Jurkat cell RNA spiked in. The cell subset or site label, as the study defines it: FACS-sorted CD8+CD4-CCR7+CD45RA+ naive T cells. These receptors all stem from a human donor in good health. Some libraries in this study had Jurkat cell RNA spiked in.

This clonotype has a handful of counts. This chain connects TRBV3-2 to TRBJ2-4; the DNA was not used to check the table's D call, TRBD1. TRBV3-2 corresponds to a pseudogene. CDR3 length: 16 amino acids. This CDR3 reads CARRAGGEPSKNIQYF. The DNA of the CDR3 is TGTGCCAGGAGGGCAGGGGGCGAGCCCTCCAAAAACATTCAGTACTTC.

With regard to this clonotype: The junction departs from germline at one end; a sequencing error may be responsible. DNA of the CDR3: TGTGCCAGCAGTCGAGCGGGATATTTAACGGAGACCCAGTATTTC. Its protein is CASSRAGYLTETQYF. V usage is TRBV27 and J usage is TRBJ2-5; 7 bases map to TRBD2. The length of the CDR3 is 15 residues. The germline V gene encodes CDR1 MNHEY and CDR2 SMNVEV (reference sequence).

Ten or more counts support this clonotype. The chain has TRBV20-1 and TRBJ1-4; D possibly corresponds to TRBD1 (6 bases). The V end lost 0 bases, the J end lost 3 bases, and 11 bases lay between the germline ends. Per germline, CDR1 DFQATT and CDR2 SNEGSKA (reference sequence). There are 15 residues in the CDR3. CDR3 sequence (DNA): TGCAGTGCTAGAGATTGGACAGTTTCTAATGAAAAACTGTTTTTT. Residues: CSARDWTVSNEKLFF.

The chain has TRBV9 and TRBJ1-1, with 7 bases identical to TRBD1. The CDR3 sequence is 14 residues long. Germline lookup yields CDR1 SGDLS and CDR2 YYNGEE. J lost 10 bases, V lost 0 bases, and 9 bases had no gene match. For the CDR3, the DNA is TGTGCCAGCAGCGTAGAACAGGGGAGTGATGGAGCTTTCTTT. It codes for CASSVEQGSDGAFF.

This clonotype has ten or more counts. The chain has TRBV7-8 and TRBJ2-7; tentative D call: TRBD2 (6 bases). The CDR3 extends over 14 amino acids. V was cut by 8 bases and J by 3 bases, with 17 bases left in between. The germline V gene has CDR1 SGHVS and CDR2 FQNEAQ. CDR3 protein: CASGDLRRDYEQYF. CDR3 sequence (DNA): TGTGCCAGCGGGGATTTAAGGAGGGACTACGAGCAGTACTTC.

As regards this clonotype: A much more abundant neighbour one base away suggests this may be a read error. This is likely a read error, given that the CDR3 carries no conserved phenylalanine or tryptophan at its end. J is TRBJ2-5 and V is TRBV6-1, with D uncertain. The V and J ends lost 0 bases and 5 bases respectively, with 7 bases between them. The CDR3 has 13 amino acids. From germline, CDR1 is MNHNS and CDR2 SASEGT. CDR3 DNA: TGTGCCAGCAGTGAAGCCCCCGAGGAGACCCAGTACATC. Amino acids: CASSEAPEETQYI.